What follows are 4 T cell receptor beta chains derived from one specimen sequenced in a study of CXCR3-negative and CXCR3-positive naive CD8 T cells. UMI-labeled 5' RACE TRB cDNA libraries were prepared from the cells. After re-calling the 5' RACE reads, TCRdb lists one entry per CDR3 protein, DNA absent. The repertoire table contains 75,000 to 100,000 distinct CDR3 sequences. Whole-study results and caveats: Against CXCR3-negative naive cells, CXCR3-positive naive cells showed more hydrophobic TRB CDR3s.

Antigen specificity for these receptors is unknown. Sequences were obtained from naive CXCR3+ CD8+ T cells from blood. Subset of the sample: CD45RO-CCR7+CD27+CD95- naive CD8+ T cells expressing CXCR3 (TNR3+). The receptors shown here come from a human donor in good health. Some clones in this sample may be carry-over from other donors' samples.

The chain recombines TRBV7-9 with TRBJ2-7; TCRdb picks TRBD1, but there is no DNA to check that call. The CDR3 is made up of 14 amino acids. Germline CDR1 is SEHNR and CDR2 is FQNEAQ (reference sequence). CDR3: CASSAGTGGGEQYF. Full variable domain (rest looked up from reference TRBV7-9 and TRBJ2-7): DTGVSQNPRHKITKRGQNVTFRCDPISEHNRLYWYRQTLGQGPEFLTYFQNEAQLEKSRLLSDRFSAERPKGSFSTLEIQRTEQGDSAMYLCASSAGTGGGEQYFGPGTRLTVT.

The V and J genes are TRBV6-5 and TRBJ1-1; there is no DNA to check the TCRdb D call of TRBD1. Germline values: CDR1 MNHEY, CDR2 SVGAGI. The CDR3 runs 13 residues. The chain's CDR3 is CASSDLGDTEAFF.

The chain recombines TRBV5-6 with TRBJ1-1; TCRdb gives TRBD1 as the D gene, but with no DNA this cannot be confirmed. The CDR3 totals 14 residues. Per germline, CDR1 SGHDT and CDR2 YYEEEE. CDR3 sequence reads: CASDGANGGTEAFF.

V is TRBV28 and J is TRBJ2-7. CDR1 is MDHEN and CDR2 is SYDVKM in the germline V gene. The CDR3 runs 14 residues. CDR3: CASSYRRMEYEQYF.